This T cell receptor (beta chain) was identified during a study of identical twins. Regarding the study as a whole: Invariant MAIT and iNKT cells could partly confound zero-insertion analyses.

This clonotype was detected only a few times. What it recognizes is unknown. CDR3 length: 13 residues. Germline V gene sequence: CDR1 SQVTM, CDR2 ANQGSEA. V was pared by 6 bases and J by 0 bases, with 9 bases between. Each cDNA held unique molecular identifiers, and template switching gave it a universal primer site. TCRdb reprocessed the 5' RACE reads via MiXCR and lists one record per CDR3 protein. The data show 550,000 to 700,000 distinct CDR3 sequences, 21% seen once. This sample was also put to use in a study of T cells expressing NK-cell markers.

The receptor was isolated from a woman younger than 35 in good health. Material for sequencing was PBMCs. The chain combines TRBV29-1 with TRBJ2-1, with D unclear. CDR3 nucleotides: TGCAGCGTCGAATTAAGCTCCTACAATGAGCAGTTCTTC. It encodes CSVELSSYNEQFF.